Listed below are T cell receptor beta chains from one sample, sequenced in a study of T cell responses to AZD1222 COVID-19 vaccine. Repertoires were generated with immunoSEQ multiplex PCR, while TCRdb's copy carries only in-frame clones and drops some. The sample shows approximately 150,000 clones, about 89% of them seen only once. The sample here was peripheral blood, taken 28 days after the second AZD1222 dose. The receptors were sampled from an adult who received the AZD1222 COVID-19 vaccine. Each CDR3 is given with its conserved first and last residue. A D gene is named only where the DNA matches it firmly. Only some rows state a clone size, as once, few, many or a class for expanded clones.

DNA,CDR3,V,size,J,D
TGCGCCAGCAGCCAGGGGCCTGGCGGATCCACAGATACGCAGTATTTT,CASSQGPGGSTDTQYF,TRBV4-3,NA,TRBJ2-3,NA
TGTGCCAGTAAGGAGGTGGGATGGGGCTCCTACAATGAGCAGTTCTTC,CASKEVGWGSYNEQFF,TRBV19,NA,TRBJ2-1,NA
TGTGCCAGCAGCTTAGACAACAGGGGCTCTGGAAACACCATATATTTT,CASSLDNRGSGNTIYF,TRBV7-9,once,TRBJ1-3,TRBD1
TGTGCCACCAGTGATTCGGGTCAGGGGGACGGTAATCAGCCCCAGCATTTT,CATSDSGQGDGNQPQHF,TRBV24-1,NA,TRBJ1-5,TRBD1
TGTGCCAGCAGCTCACTTCGGGGCTCCCAATTTTTAGATGAGCAGTTCTTC,CASSSLRGSQFLDEQFF,TRBV13,NA,TRBJ2-1,NA
TGTGCCAGCAGTCCAGGGGGGCGCGGTGAAAAACTGTTTTTT,CASSPGGRGEKLFF,TRBV6-5,NA,TRBJ1-4,TRBD1
TGCGCCAGCAGCTTGGTCCAGGGTCCGTACACTGAAGCTTTCTTT,CASSLVQGPYTEAFF,TRBV5-1,once,TRBJ1-1,NA
TGTGCCAGTACCAGGGTAGGAAACACCATATATTTT,CASTRVGNTIYF,TRBV19,once,TRBJ1-3,NA
TGTGCCAGCAGCCACAGGGTTGGCACTGAAGCTTTCTTT,CASSHRVGTEAFF,TRBV5-8,once,TRBJ1-1,NA
TGTGCCAGCAGCGTAGTAGGGGATGAAAAACTGTTTTTT,CASSVVGDEKLFF,TRBV7-6,NA,TRBJ1-4,NA
TGTGCCAGTGCGAAAAACAGGGGGCAACGAGGCACTGAAGCTTTCTTT,CASAKNRGQRGTEAFF,TRBV3-1/TRBV3-2,NA,TRBJ1-1,TRBD1
TGTGCCAGTAGCTTGGTCCTGGAGACCCAGTACTTC,CASSLVLETQYF,TRBV5-6,NA,TRBJ2-5,NA
TGTGCCAGCAGGAAGGGACAGGATAATTCACCCCTCCACTTT,CASRKGQDNSPLHF,TRBV2,once,TRBJ1-6,TRBD1
TGCAGCGTTGAAGTCGCGGCGGAGCGGGACTACGAGCAGTACTTC,CSVEVAAERDYEQYF,TRBV29-1,NA,TRBJ2-7,TRBD2
TGCGCCAGCAGCTTGGGTCAGGGAGCGGGGGCTCGCACAGATACGCAGTATTTT,CASSLGQGAGARTDTQYF,TRBV5-1,NA,TRBJ2-3,TRBD2
TGTGCCAGTAGTATAGATCTGGGCAACACCATATATTTT,CASSIDLGNTIYF,TRBV19,NA,TRBJ1-3,NA
TGCAGTGCTAGTGAAGGACTAGCGGGGGCAGATACGCAGTATTTT,CSASEGLAGADTQYF,TRBV20-1,NA,TRBJ2-3,TRBD2
TGTGCCAGCAGCTTAGATTTCAGGGGGTCGCGAGGCTACACCTTC,CASSLDFRGSRGYTF,TRBV5-6,NA,TRBJ1-2,TRBD1
TGCGCCAGCAGCTGGGGGGGCCCGGACAATGAGCAGTTCTTC,CASSWGGPDNEQFF,TRBV5-1,NA,TRBJ2-1,NA
TGTGCCAGCAGCTCCCTGACAGGGGGCTCAGATACGCAGTATTTT,CASSSLTGGSDTQYF,TRBV7-9,NA,TRBJ2-3,TRBD1
TGCGCCAGCAGCTTGAAGTCGGCGGGAGGGACATCCTACGAGCAGTACTTC,CASSLKSAGGTSYEQYF,TRBV5-1,NA,TRBJ2-7,TRBD2
TGTGCCAGCAGGGGCCGGCGTTCTGGAAACACCATATATTTT,CASRGRRSGNTIYF,TRBV13,NA,TRBJ1-3,NA